Below, 9 T cell receptor beta chains from the same sample are listed, as sequenced in a study of blood T cell repertoires in COVID-19. Sequencing was performed with immunoSEQ multiplex PCR; in TCRdb, only in-frame clones are kept and a portion is missing. Of about 180,000 clones listed, 70% to 80% are singletons. Sequencing was done on a sample of PBMCs or T cells enriched from blood (not recorded which). The source of these receptors is a woman in her fifties or sixties who had recovered from COVID-19.

This chain joins TRBV18 and TRBJ1-4; D gene unclear. Trimming cost V 3 bases and J 8 bases, with 13 bases left between them. Germline V gene data show CDR1 as KGHSH and CDR2 as LQKENI. This CDR3 region has 14 residues. Here the CDR3 DNA reads TGTGCCAGCTCACCCAATCGGGGAAAAGAAAAACTGTTTTTT. Its protein product is CASSPNRGKEKLFF.

The rearrangement joins TRBV5-1 to TRBJ2-3, with 8 bases aligning to TRBD2. This CDR3 is 16 amino acids long. CDR1 SGHRS and CDR2 YFSETQ come from the germline V gene. With 1 base clipped from V and 0 bases from J, the junction kept 4 bases outside the gene matches. CDR3 sequence (DNA): TGCGCCAGCAGCTTGAGAACTAGCGGTAGCACAGATACGCAGTATTTT. Its protein product is CASSLRTSGSTDTQYF.

V and J are TRBV2 and TRBJ2-2, with 9 bases lining up with TRBD2. V gave up 4 bases and J gave up 6 bases; unmatched junction bases: 12. The CDR3 runs 17 residues. Germline lookup yields CDR1 SNHLY and CDR2 FYNNEI. Here the CDR3 reads CASSALASGVTAGELFF. In DNA form, the CDR3 reads TGTGCCAGCAGTGCCCTAGCTAGCGGGGTTACGGCCGGGGAGCTGTTTTTT. The full variable domain, rest sourced from reference TRBV2 and TRBJ2-2, is EPEVTQTPSHQVTQMGQEVILRCVPISNHLYFYWYRQILGQKVEFLVSFYNNEISEKSEIFDDQFSVERPDGSNFTLKIRSTKLEDSAMYFCASSALASGVTAGELFFGEGSRLTVL.

This chain connects TRBV28 to TRBJ1-5; D possibly corresponds to TRBD1 (5 bases). CDR1 and CDR2 (germline): MDHEN, SYDVKM. The CDR3 is 18 amino acids. The V gene lost 1 base and the J gene lost 4 bases, with 20 bases spanning the gap. CDR3 sequence reads: CASSLYSRGGTTNQPQHF. The CDR3 coding sequence is TGTGCCAGCAGTTTATACAGTAGGGGAGGGACTACAAATCAGCCCCAGCATTTT.

The CDR3: CASSLDSFQAGPYEQYF. The DNA of the CDR3 is TGTGCCAGCAGCTTAGATTCATTCCAAGCGGGCCCCTACGAGCAGTACTTC. V and J are TRBV11-2 and TRBJ2-7; maybe TRBD2 (6 bases). This CDR3 spans 17 amino acids. Trimming pared 0 bases from V and 2 bases from J, leaving 17 bases between. The germline V gene has CDR1 SGHAT and CDR2 FQNNGV.

The J gene is TRBJ2-7, the V gene TRBV6-2 or TRBV6-3; D unclear. The CDR3 loop spans 13 amino acids. Germline-derived CDR1 and CDR2 are MNHEY and SVGEGT. The ends were cut back, 5 bases at V and 3 bases at J, with 11 bases in the middle. CDR3 DNA sequence: TGTGCCAGCAGTAATAGAGGTTTCTACGAGCAGTACTTC. Protein sequence: CASSNRGFYEQYF.

The CDR3 DNA sequence: TGTGCCAGTAGTCCGGGACAGGAGGCGAGTTGGGGTCAGCCCCAGCATTTT. It encodes CASSPGQEASWGQPQHF. The chain recombines TRBV19 with TRBJ1-5; 8 bases agree with TRBD1. The length of the CDR3 is 17 residues. Germline trimming cut 5 bases from V and 6 bases from J; bases unmatched to any gene: 15. Germline-derived CDR1 and CDR2 are LNHDA and SQIVND (reference sequence). The full variable domain, with the rest looked up from reference TRBV19 and TRBJ1-5, is DGGITQSPKYLFRKEGQNVTLSCEQNLNHDAMYWYRQDPGQGLRLIYYSQIVNDFQKGDIAEGYSVSREKKESFPLTVTSAQKNPTAFYLCASSPGQEASWGQPQHFGDGTRLSIL.

This clone appeared a few times. The CDR3, as DNA: TGTGCCATCAGTGAGTCGACCCGTCGGACAGGGCCCGGGGCCAACGTCCTGACTTTC. It yields the protein CAISESTRRTGPGANVLTF. The chain recombines TRBV10-3 with TRBJ2-6; 8 nucleotides match TRBD1. This CDR3 is built from 19 residues. Germline CDR1 and CDR2: ENHRY and SYGVKD. V lost 0 bases to trimming and J lost 4 bases; unmatched junction nucleotides: 11.

The chain joins TRBV15 to TRBJ2-7; 8 nucleotides agree with TRBD1. CDR3 length: 16 residues. In germline, CDR1 is LNHNV, CDR2 YYDKDF (reference sequence). V lost 0 bases, J lost 3 bases, and 7 bases stayed unmatched. CDR3 amino acids: CATSRDSGQAFYEQYF. CDR3 nucleotides: TGTGCCACCAGCAGAGATTCGGGACAGGCTTTCTACGAGCAGTACTTC.